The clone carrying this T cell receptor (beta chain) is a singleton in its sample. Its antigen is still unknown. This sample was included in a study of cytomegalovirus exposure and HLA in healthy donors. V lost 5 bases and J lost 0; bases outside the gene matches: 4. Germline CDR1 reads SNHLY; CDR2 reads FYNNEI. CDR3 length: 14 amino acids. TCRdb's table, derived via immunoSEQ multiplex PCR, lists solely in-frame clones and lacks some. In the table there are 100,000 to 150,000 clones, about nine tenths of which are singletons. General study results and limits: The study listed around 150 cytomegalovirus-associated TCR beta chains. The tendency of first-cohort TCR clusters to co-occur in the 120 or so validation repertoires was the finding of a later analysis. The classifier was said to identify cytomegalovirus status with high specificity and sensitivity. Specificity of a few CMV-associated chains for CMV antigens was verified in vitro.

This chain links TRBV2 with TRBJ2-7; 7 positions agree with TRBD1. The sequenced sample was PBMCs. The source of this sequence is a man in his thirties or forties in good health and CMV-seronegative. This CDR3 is CASSLDRDSYEQYF. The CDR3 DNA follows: TGTGCCAGCAGTTTAGACAGGGACTCCTACGAGCAGTACTTC. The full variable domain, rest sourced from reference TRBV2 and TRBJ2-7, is EPEVTQTPSHQVTQMGQEVILRCVPISNHLYFYWYRQILGQKVEFLVSFYNNEISEKSEIFDDQFSVERPDGSNFTLKIRSTKLEDSAMYFCASSLDRDSYEQYFGPGTRLTVT.